This entry describes one TCR beta chain. Its antigen is undetermined. Each sorted subset replicate got 200 ng genomic DNA, tens of thousands of genomes. Clones were sequenced by immunoSEQ multiplex PCR, and TCRdb holds only the in-frame ones, with some missing. The sample lists 2 million to 2.5 million clones, nearly 97% occurring once. These data belong to a study of shared clonotypes between healthy human individuals. Whole-study results and caveats: Lower generation probabilities were found for non-shared clonotypes than for those shared by all four donors. Across a handful of donors, naive CD4 shared about 5%, naive CD8 approximately 3.5%, memory CD4 2.3%, memory CD8 0.4% to 0.5%. The donor pool, a small one, limited the genetic and exposure-history diversity represented.

CDR1 is MGHDK and CDR2 is SYGVNS in the germline V gene. The CDR3 runs to 15 residues. V lost 4 bases and J 1 base, leaving 13 bases between the germline ends. This chain uses TRBV25-1 with TRBJ1-1, with D unresolved. The sample was naive CD4+ T cells sorted from blood. Subset described: CD45RA+ positively selected. This sequence originates from a man younger than 35 in good health. In nucleotides, the CDR3 is TGTGCCAGCAGTGGTCGTCTGTGGTGGAACACTGAAGCTTTCTTT. Translating gives CASSGRLWWNTEAFF. Based on the CDR3 plus reference TRBV25-1 and TRBJ1-1, the full variable domain is EADIYQTPRYLVIGTGKKITLECSQTMGHDKMYWYQQDPGMELHLIHYSYGVNSTEKGDLSSESTVSRIRTEHFPLTLESARPSHTSQYLCASSGRLWWNTEAFFGQGTRLTVV.